This TCR beta chain was identified during a study of human T cells and chemical hapten exposure. Study summary: The patients, most of them female, presented with alopecia areata, totalis or universalis. The study's findings and limits: Expanded TCRs made up significantly more big CDR3 similarity clusters than controls did.

Looked up from germline, CDR1 is KGHSH and CDR2 is LQKENI. The ends were cut back, 6 bases at V and 1 base at J, with 15 bases in the middle. This CDR3 has 15 amino acids. Time point in this sample: patch test 2, 6 weeks after DPC sensitization. As to treatment: therapeutic diphenylcyclopropenone sensitization with weekly scalp DPC. Alopecia patients deemed DPC-suitable, aged 18 to 70, excluding pregnancy. As handled by the study authors: A per-sample median of around 100,000 TCRs was observed, with counts ranging from about 23,224 to 700,000. Each CDR3 protein is one row after TCRdb ran MiXCR on the RACE reads. For this entry, the V and J calls and clone size follow TCRdb and not the study's own pipeline. The sample has about 350,000 distinct CDR3 sequences, about 6% seen once. This clonotype was seen only a few times. The antigen is not known.

This material consisted of whole blood, taken in connection with sensitization to the hapten diphenylcyclopropenone (DPC). The receptor's source is a woman younger than 35 with alopecia areata. Some clones in this sample may be carry-over from other donors' samples. The rearrangement uses TRBV18 and TRBJ1-1; D gene uncertain. The CDR3 DNA is TGTGCCAGCTCCCCCCAAAGTAACGGGAACACTGAAGCTTTCTTT. Its protein product is CASSPQSNGNTEAFF.